Sequencing of this TCR beta chain was carried out in a study of T cell repertoires in cytomegalovirus infection. The overall study: CMV infection and matching HLA type were both indicated by public TCR beta signatures. Study-level points and caveats: The ex vivo response was dominated by HLA-C-restricted CMV-specific TCR beta clonotypes. Summed public TCR beta family frequency identified CMV carriers bearing the relevant HLA.

MiXCR, run by TCRdb on the reads, gives a single entry per CDR3 protein. Among 250,000 to 350,000 distinct CDR3 sequences listed, 20% to 30% were seen once. This clonotype was detected only a few times. The antigen is unknown. What was sequenced was PBMCs. The TCR was taken from a human donor in good health (CMV status not recorded). Some clones in this sample may be carry-over from other donors' samples.

The CDR3 DNA reads TGTGCCAGTTCCGGGACAGGGTATGCAGATACGCAGTATTTT. Translated, it gives CASSGTGYADTQYF. This chain connects TRBV19 to TRBJ2-3, with 9 positions matching TRBD1. The CDR3 spans 14 residues. Germline-derived CDR1 and CDR2 are LNHDA and SQIVND (reference sequence). The V gene end was trimmed by 8 bases and the J gene end by 4 bases; junction bases not matched to a gene: 7.